This is a list of T cell receptor beta chains from one sample in a study of blood T cells in healthy people across ages. TCRdb re-analysed the 5' RACE reads in MiXCR, keeping a single row per CDR3 protein. This table holds around 790,000 distinct CDR3 sequences, roughly 44% found once. The sample taken for sequencing was blood. All receptors derive from a man in his 60s in good health. Each CDR3 is given with its conserved first and last residue. D genes are given only for firm matches. Clone size is shown for a subset of rows, as once, few, many or a class of expanded clone.

J gene	clone size	V gene	D gene	CDR3 protein	CDR3 DNA
TRBJ2-1	-	TRBV20-1	TRBD1	CSATRVPDRAYNEQFF	TGCAGTGCCACTAGGGTTCCGGACAGGGCTTACAATGAGCAGTTCTTC
TRBJ1-2	many	TRBV7-2	-	CASTLDSGYGGYTF	TGTGCCAGCACCCTTGATTCGGGGTATGGTGGCTACACCTTC
TRBJ2-2	-	TRBV10-3	-	CAITGQGGTGELFF	TGTGCCATCACCGGACAGGGAGGGACCGGGGAGCTGTTTTTT
TRBJ2-3	-	TRBV20-1	TRBD2	CSAAPRSGGTDTQYF	TGCAGTGCTGCCCCCCGGAGCGGGGGCACAGATACGCAGTATTTT
TRBJ1-1	once	TRBV9	-	CASSVGGSRVTEAFF	TGTGCCAGCAGCGTGGGGGGCTCTAGGGTCACTGAAGCTTTCTTT
TRBJ1-2	-	TRBV7-2	TRBD1	CASSLTGSKDYGYTF	TGTGCCAGCAGCTTGACAGGGAGTAAAGACTATGGCTACACCTTC
TRBJ2-7	-	TRBV12-3/TRBV12-4	-	CASSSSPPDPYEQYF	TGTGCCAGCAGTTCGAGCCCCCCCGACCCCTACGAGCAGTACTTC
TRBJ2-7	many	TRBV7-4	-	CASSLFSLSYEQYF	TGTGCCAGCAGCTTATTCTCTTTGTCCTACGAGCAGTACTTC
TRBJ2-1	-	TRBV9	-	CASSLGTAIIGNEQFF	TGTGCCAGCAGCCTCGGGACCGCAATCATCGGCAATGAGCAGTTCTTC
TRBJ1-1	once	TRBV6-1	-	CAGRDQDTEAFF	TGTGCTGGACGGGACCAAGACACTGAAGCTTTCTTT